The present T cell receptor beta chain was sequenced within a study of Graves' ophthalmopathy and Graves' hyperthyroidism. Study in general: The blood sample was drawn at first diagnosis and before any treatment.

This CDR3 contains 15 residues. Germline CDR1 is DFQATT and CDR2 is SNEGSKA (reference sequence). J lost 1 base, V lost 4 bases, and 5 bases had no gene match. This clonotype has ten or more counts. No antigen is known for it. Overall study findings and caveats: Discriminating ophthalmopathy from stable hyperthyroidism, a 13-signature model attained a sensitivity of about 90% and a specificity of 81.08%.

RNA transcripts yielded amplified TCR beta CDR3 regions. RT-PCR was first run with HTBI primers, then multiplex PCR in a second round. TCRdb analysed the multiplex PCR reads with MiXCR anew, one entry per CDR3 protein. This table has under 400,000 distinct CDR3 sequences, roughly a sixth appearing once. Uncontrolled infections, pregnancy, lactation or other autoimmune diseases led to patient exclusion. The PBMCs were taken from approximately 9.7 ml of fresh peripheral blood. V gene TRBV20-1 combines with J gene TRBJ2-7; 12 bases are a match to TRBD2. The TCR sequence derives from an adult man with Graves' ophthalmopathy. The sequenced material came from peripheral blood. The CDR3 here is CSAKRTSGISYEQYF. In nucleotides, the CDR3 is TGCAGTGCTAAGAGGACTAGCGGGATTTCCTACGAGCAGTACTTC.